This TCR beta chain was captured by sequencing in a study of chemoradiotherapy in HPV16-positive cancers. For the study at large: A couple of HPV16-positive patients' cells yielded candidate HPV-specific clones and common motifs.

With 3 bases removed from V and 4 bases from J, the gap between germline ends came to 15 bases. Germline V gene sequence: CDR1 LNHDA, CDR2 SQIVND (reference sequence). CDR3 length equals 15 residues. Only in-frame clones appear in the TCRdb table, and some are missing; sequencing was by immunoSEQ multiplex PCR. Of 7,000 or so clones listed, around 82% are singletons. The chain couples TRBV19 to TRBJ1-2; tentatively, D is TRBD1 (5 bases). The TCR sequence derives from a human donor with HPV-associated anogenital cancer. The input for sequencing was tumor tissue, taken from a patient who underwent chemoradiotherapy. CDR3 DNA: TGTGCCAGTAGTATGGGGCGTGGGGGTCTCTATGGCTACACCTTC. Translating gives CASSMGRGGLYGYTF.